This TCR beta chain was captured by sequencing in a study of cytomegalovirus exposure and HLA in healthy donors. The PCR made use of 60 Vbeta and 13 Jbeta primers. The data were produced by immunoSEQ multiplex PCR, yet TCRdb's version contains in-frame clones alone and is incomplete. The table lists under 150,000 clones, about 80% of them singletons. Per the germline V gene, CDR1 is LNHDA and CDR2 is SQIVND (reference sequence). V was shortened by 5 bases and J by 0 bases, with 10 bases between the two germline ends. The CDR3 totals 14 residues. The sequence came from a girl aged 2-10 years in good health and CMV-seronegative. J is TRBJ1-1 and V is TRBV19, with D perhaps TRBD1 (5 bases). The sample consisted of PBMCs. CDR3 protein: CASSHGQVNTEAFF. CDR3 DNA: TGTGCCAGTAGTCACGGACAAGTGAACACTGAAGCTTTCTTT.